This T cell receptor (beta chain) was obtained from a study of regulatory T cells in long-lasting Graves disease. The J segment lost 3 bases and the V segment lost 6 bases, leaving 7 bases of the junction unmatched. The CDR3 is 14 residues long. CDR1 is MNHEY and CDR2 is SVGAGI in the germline V gene. Noted time point: newly diagnosed GD, antithyroid drugs for less than 3 months. PBMC RNA was the source of the TCR library. Investigators prepared the TCR beta libraries by applying iRepertoire HTBI primers and Arm-PCR of CDR3 regions. MiXCR was run by TCRdb on the multiplex PCR reads, yielding one entry per CDR3 protein. The data contain 450,000 to 500,000 distinct CDR3 sequences, 15% to 20% of them singletons. The same sample was also used in a study of T cells in Graves' hyperthyroidism and ophthalmopathy.

The receptor comes from a man aged 35 to 55 with Graves disease. The V gene is TRBV6-5, the J gene TRBJ1-1; 7 nucleotides agree with TRBD1. The sample in question was peripheral blood mononuclear cells (PBMCs), obtained at new diagnosis, from a patient treated with antithyroid drugs. Here the CDR3 DNA reads TGTGCCAGCAGGTACAGGGGCGCCTACACTGAAGCTTTCTTT. It codes for CASRYRGAYTEAFF.